The 12 T cell receptor beta chains presented below share a single source sample, sequenced in a study of cytomegalovirus exposure and HLA in healthy donors. 13 Jbeta primers and 60 Vbeta primers were used for the PCR. This table comes from immunoSEQ multiplex PCR, and its TCRdb copy is limited to in-frame clones, with some not included. The table records fewer than 150,000 clones, over 80% of them present only once. Sequencing was carried out using PBMCs. The receptors here all came from a female donor in good health and CMV-seronegative.

The chain is built from TRBV15 and TRBJ1-4; a possible D gene is TRBD1 (6 bases). CDR3 length equals 14 residues. Trimming cost V 0 bases and J 8 bases, with 10 bases left between them. Germline V gene data show CDR1 as LNHNV and CDR2 as YYDKDF (reference sequence). CDR3 sequence (DNA): TGTGCCACCAGCAGAGACAGGGGAGGGGAAAAACTGTTTTTT. It specifies CATSRDRGGEKLFF.

The V gene is TRBV19, the J gene TRBJ1-1, with TRBD1 as a possible D gene (6 bases). V was pared by 7 bases and J by 1 base, with 13 bases between. In germline, CDR1 is LNHDA, CDR2 SQIVND (reference sequence). The CDR3 has 14 residues. This CDR3 reads CASTRQVGNTEAFF. CDR3 bases: TGTGCCAGTACCCGACAGGTAGGGAACACTGAAGCTTTCTTT.

The chain couples TRBV6-5 to TRBJ2-5, with 8 nucleotides matching TRBD2. Germline values: CDR1 MNHEY, CDR2 SVGAGI. CDR3 length: 16 amino acids. The ends lost 0 bases at V and 2 bases at J; junction bases unmatched: 5. For the CDR3, the DNA is TGTGCCAGCAGTTACTCGATAGCGGGGATTCAAGAGACCCAGTACTTC. Its translation is CASSYSIAGIQETQYF.

The chain joins TRBV27 to TRBJ2-7, with 7 bases identical to TRBD1. Germline loops: CDR1 MNHEY, CDR2 SMNVEV (reference sequence). The CDR3 is 14 amino acids. Trimming cost V 3 bases and J 2 bases; bases outside gene matches: 4. CDR3 nucleotides: TGTGCCAGCAGTTTCCGGACAGGCCCCTACGAGCAGTACTTC. Amino acid sequence: CASSFRTGPYEQYF.

As for this clone: At one boundary the junction diverges from the germline segment, which might be a read error. V is TRBV7-2 and J is TRBJ2-7; D not certain. CDR1 is SGHTA and CDR2 is FQGNSA in the germline V gene. The CDR3 runs to 9 residues. CDR3 residues: CASSSPPSF. In DNA form, the CDR3 reads TGTGCCAGCAGTTCCCCCCCTTCCTTC. Full variable domain (remainder filled in from reference TRBV7-2 and TRBJ2-7): GAGVSQSPSNKVTEKGKDVELRCDPISGHTALYWYRQSLGQGLEFLIYFQGNSAPDKSGLPSDRFSAERTGGSVSTLTIQRTQQEDSAVYLCASSSPPSFGPGTRLTVT.

V and J are TRBV4-1 and TRBJ2-1, with a tentative D call TRBD2 (6 bases). V was cut by 0 bases and J by 4 bases, with 13 bases left in between. Germline CDR1 MGHRA, CDR2 YSYEKL. CDR3 length: 16 residues. CDR3 sequence (DNA): TGCGCCAGCAGCCAAGATTTCGGCGGGAAGTACAATGAGCAGTTCTTC. It yields the protein CASSQDFGGKYNEQFF.

This chain connects TRBV27 to TRBJ2-7; a weak D match, TRBD1 (6 bases). The CDR3 is 17 amino acids. Germline CDR1 is MNHEY and CDR2 is SMNVEV (reference sequence). V dropped 6 bases and J dropped 2 bases, with 23 bases sitting between them. The CDR3: CASSPLGEGDLAYEQYF. CDR3 coding DNA: TGTGCCAGCAGCCCCTTGGGTGAGGGGGATCTCGCCTACGAGCAGTACTTC.

J is TRBJ2-5 and V is TRBV7-2; 9 nucleotides align to TRBD1. V was clipped by 8 bases and J by 3 bases; unmatched bases: 4. CDR1 and CDR2 (germline): SGHTA, FQGNSA. The CDR3 is 13 residues long. As DNA, the CDR3 is TGTGCCAGCTCTTGGGACAGGGAAGAGACCCAGTACTTC. This translates into CASSWDREETQYF.

This chain uses TRBV5-1 with TRBJ1-4; 7 bases fit TRBD1. The CDR3 loop spans 14 amino acids. Per germline, CDR1 SGHRS and CDR2 YFSETQ. Trimming at V came to 2 bases and at J to 7 bases, leaving 5 bases not matched to a gene. This CDR3 is CASSFGQGGEKLFF. In nucleotides, the CDR3 is TGCGCCAGCAGCTTCGGCCAGGGGGGTGAAAAACTGTTTTTT.

The V and J genes are TRBV6-1 and TRBJ1-3; a possible D gene is TRBD1 (5 bases). Trimming stripped 3 bases from V and 3 bases from J, with 9 bases between. The CDR3 has 14 amino acids. Germline CDR1 reads MNHNS; CDR2 reads SASEGT. CDR3 amino acids: CASSDYRSGNTIYF. In DNA, the CDR3 is TGTGCCAGCAGTGATTACAGGAGTGGAAACACCATATATTTT.

V and J are TRBV6-5 and TRBJ1-2; D is ambiguous. Germline V gives CDR1 MNHEY, CDR2 SVGAGI. This CDR3 spans 12 amino acids. V lost 2 bases and J lost 2, with 3 bases in between. The DNA for the CDR3 is TGTGCCAGCAGTTACCAGAACTATGGCTACACCTTC. Translating gives CASSYQNYGYTF.

V is TRBV30 and J is TRBJ1-2, with no clear D. Trimming removed 0 bases from V and 10 bases from J, with 18 bases in between. CDR1 is GTSNPN, CDR2 SVGIG, per germline (reference sequence). The CDR3 has 14 amino acids. The DNA for the CDR3 is TGTGCCTGGAGTGTTCCGGGAGTGAAGCAGGTCTACACCTTC. This sequence encodes CAWSVPGVKQVYTF. The full variable domain, in which reference TRBV30 and TRBJ1-2 provide the parts outside the CDR3, is SQTIHQWPATLVQPVGSPLSLECTVEGTSNPNLYWYRQAAGRGLQLLFYSVGIGQISSEVPQNLSASRPQDRQFILSSKKLLLSDSGFYLCAWSVPGVKQVYTFGSGTRLTVV.